The rows below give T cell receptor beta chains drawn from one sample of a study of cytomegalovirus exposure and HLA in healthy donors. The method was immunoSEQ multiplex PCR; TCRdb's version includes in-frame clones alone and lacks a portion of them. The sample holds about 190,000 clones; around nine tenths are singletons and the top ten take under 2%. The source material was PBMCs. The receptor set was obtained from a woman aged 18-29 years in good health and CMV-seronegative. The CDR3 runs from the conserved cysteine through the conserved F or W. Each record gives: J gene, V gene, clone size, D gene, CDR3 protein, CDR3 DNA. D genes are given only for firm matches. The size of a clone is reported for some rows only, either as once, few or many, or as a class for expanded clones.

>TRBJ2-7|TRBV21-1|.|.
CASRPARGRGVYEQYF
TGTGCCAGCAGACCGGCGCGGGGGAGGGGTGTGTACGAGCAGTACTTC
>TRBJ2-5|TRBV6-1|.|.
CASSDLGQALQETQYF
TGTGCCAGCAGTGATCTGGGGCAGGCCCTCCAAGAGACCCAGTACTTC
>TRBJ1-6|TRBV5-1|.|TRBD1
CASSPTGAYRGAPLHF
TGCGCCAGCAGCCCGACAGGGGCCTATAGAGGGGCACCCCTCCACTTT
>TRBJ1-4|TRBV10-3|.|TRBD1
CAISSGTGEKLFF
TGTGCCATCAGTTCCGGGACAGGGGAAAAACTGTTTTTT
>TRBJ2-6|TRBV5-4|.|.
CASSHWPGTGANVLTF
TGTGCCAGCAGTCATTGGCCGGGGACTGGGGCCAACGTCCTGACTTTC
>TRBJ2-1|TRBV9|.|TRBD2
CASSPMVGASGRARNEQFF
TGTGCCAGCAGCCCTATGGTGGGGGCTAGCGGGAGGGCGAGGAATGAGCAGTTCTTC
>TRBJ2-1|TRBV5-5|.|TRBD1
CASSTSGTVYNEQFF
TGTGCCAGCAGCACATCCGGGACAGTGTACAATGAGCAGTTCTTC
>TRBJ2-2|TRBV2|.|TRBD1
CASTTPVGQSYTGELFF
TGTGCCAGCACCACCCCCGTGGGACAGAGTTACACCGGGGAGCTGTTTTTT
>TRBJ2-3|TRBV29-1|.|.
CSVGRPSTDTQYF
TGCAGCGTGGGCCGGCCCAGCACAGATACGCAGTATTTT
>TRBJ2-1|TRBV10-3|.|.
CAISDSTDRGNEQFF
TGTGCCATCAGTGATTCTACGGACAGAGGGAATGAGCAGTTCTTC
>TRBJ2-1|TRBV7-9|.|TRBD2
CASSLAGGYNEQFF
TGTGCCAGCAGCTTGGCGGGAGGGTACAATGAGCAGTTCTTC
>TRBJ2-1|TRBV5-1|.|TRBD2
CASSWGTSGTHEQFF
TGCGCCAGCAGCTGGGGGACTAGCGGGACCCATGAGCAGTTCTTC
>TRBJ2-1|TRBV11-2|once|TRBD2
CASSSGLAGDNEQFF
TGTGCCAGCAGCTCCGGACTAGCGGGAGACAATGAGCAGTTCTTC
>TRBJ2-1|TRBV7-9|.|TRBD1
CASSNPRDSGHNEQFF
TGTGCCAGCAGCAATCCCCGGGACAGCGGTCACAATGAGCAGTTCTTC